This is a list of T cell receptor beta chains from one sample in a study of a mutant IDH1 vaccine in newly diagnosed glioma. The antigens for these receptors are not known. The protocol was immunoSEQ multiplex PCR, while the TCRdb copy is restricted to in-frame clones and leaves out a portion. This table holds about 38,000 clones, 75% to 80% found once. Sequencing was performed on PBMCs, taken from a glioma patient whose treatment included an IDH1 peptide vaccine. The receptors here all came from a man aged 35 to 55 with glioma. Each CDR3 is given without its conserved first and last residue. Fields, in order: V gene, J gene, CDR3 protein.

>TRBV27|TRBJ1-6
ATGEGSPLH
>TRBV11-2|TRBJ1-5
ASSFGSGEQPQH
>TRBV2|TRBJ1-4
ASSVLGQTYEKLF
>TRBV5-1|TRBJ2-5
ASSLASGPPQETQY
>TRBV6-6|TRBJ1-3
ASSYGDGNTIY
>TRBV6-4|TRBJ2-7
ASNGLLGDEQY
>TRBV27|TRBJ2-7
ASRTGGYEQY
>TRBV2|TRBJ2-7
ASVPGTSYEQY
>TRBV28|TRBJ2-1
ASSKGVGSYNEQF
>TRBV14|TRBJ1-1
ASSLRGRGAF
>TRBV5-5|TRBJ2-7
ASSLSTVSYEQY
>TRBV29-1|TRBJ2-1
SVPGSSSYNEQF
>TRBV7-9|TRBJ1-4
ASSFGTATNEKLF
>TRBV29-1|TRBJ2-7
SVGSAYEQY
>TRBV19|TRBJ1-2
ASSTQQGSGYGYT
>TRBV5-1|TRBJ2-5
ASSLAVGGQETQY
>TRBV5-4|TRBJ1-5
ASSLGGGENQPQH
>TRBV5-6|TRBJ1-1
ASSGTGTGVTEAF
>TRBV5-6|TRBJ1-1
ASGATEYEAF
>TRBV6-6|TRBJ2-2
ASSYFGKPGELF
>TRBV2|TRBJ2-3
ASKQGASTDTQY
>TRBV2|TRBJ1-1
AISEWRTEAF
>TRBV29-1|TRBJ1-2
SATDNNYGYT
>TRBV2|TRBJ1-1
ASRTDRGRNTEAF
>TRBV30|TRBJ2-3
AQEGSDTQY
>TRBV15|TRBJ2-3
ATSTGGAGDTQY
>TRBV9|TRBJ1-6
ASSATGNYNSPLH
>TRBV18|TRBJ2-2
ASSPGSNTGELF
>TRBV9|TRBJ2-3
ASSIGPGGPTDTQY
>TRBV4-1|TRBJ1-2
ASSQVPRVGGNYGYT
>TRBV19|TRBJ1-2
ASSNPDSFYGYT
>TRBV2|TRBJ1-1
ASKKEMNTEAF
>TRBV27|TRBJ2-7
ASSFDREGEQY